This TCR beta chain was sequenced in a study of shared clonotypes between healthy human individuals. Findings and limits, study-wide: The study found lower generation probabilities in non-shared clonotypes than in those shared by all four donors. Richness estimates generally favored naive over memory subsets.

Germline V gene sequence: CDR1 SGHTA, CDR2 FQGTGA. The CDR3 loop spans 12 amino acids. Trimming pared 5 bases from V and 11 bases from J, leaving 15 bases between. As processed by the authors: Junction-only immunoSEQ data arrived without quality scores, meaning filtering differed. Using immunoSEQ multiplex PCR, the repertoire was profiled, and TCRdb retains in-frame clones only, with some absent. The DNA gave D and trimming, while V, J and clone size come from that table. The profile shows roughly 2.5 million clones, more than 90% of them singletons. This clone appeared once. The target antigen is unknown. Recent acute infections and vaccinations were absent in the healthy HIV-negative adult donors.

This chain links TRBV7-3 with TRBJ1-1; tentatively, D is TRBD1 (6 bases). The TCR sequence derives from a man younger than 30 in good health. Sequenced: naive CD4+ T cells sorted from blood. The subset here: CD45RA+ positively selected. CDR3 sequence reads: CASSLGQKNAFF. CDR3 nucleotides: TGTGCCAGCAGCCTAGGACAGAAGAATGCTTTCTTT. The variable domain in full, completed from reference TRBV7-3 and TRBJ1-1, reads GAGVSQTPSNKVTEKGKYVELRCDPISGHTALYWYRQSLGQGPEFLIYFQGTGAADDSGLPNDRFFAVRPEGSVSTLKIQRTERGDSAVYLCASSLGQKNAFFGQGTRLTVV.